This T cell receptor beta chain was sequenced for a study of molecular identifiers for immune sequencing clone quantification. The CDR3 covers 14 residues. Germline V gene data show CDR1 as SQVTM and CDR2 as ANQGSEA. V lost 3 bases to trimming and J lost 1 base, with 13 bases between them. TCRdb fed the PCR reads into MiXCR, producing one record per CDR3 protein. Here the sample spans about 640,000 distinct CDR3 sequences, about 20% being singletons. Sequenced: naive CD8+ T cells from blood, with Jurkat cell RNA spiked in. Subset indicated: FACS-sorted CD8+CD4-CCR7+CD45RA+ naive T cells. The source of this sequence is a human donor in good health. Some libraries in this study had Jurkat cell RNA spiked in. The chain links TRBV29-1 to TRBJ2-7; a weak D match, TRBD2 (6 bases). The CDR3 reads CSVEDPSESYEQYF. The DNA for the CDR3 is TGCAGCGTTGAGGACCCTAGCGAGTCCTACGAGCAGTACTTC.